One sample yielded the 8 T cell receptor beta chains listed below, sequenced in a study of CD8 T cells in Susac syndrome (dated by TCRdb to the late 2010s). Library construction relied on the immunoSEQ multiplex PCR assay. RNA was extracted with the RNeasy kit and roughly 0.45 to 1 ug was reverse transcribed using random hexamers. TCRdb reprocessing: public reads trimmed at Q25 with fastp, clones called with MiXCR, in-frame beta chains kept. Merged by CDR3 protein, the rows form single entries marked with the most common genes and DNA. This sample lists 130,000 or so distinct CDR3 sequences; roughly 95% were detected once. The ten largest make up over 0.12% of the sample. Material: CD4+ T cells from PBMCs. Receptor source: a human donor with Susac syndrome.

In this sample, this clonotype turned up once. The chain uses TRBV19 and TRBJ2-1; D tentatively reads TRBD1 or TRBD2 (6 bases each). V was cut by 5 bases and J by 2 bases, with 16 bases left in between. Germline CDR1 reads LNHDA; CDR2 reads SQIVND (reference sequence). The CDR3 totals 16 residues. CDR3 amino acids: CASSPLLGGAYNEQFF. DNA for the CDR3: TGTGCCAGTAGTCCCCTTCTGGGGGGCGCCTACAATGAGCAGTTCTTC.

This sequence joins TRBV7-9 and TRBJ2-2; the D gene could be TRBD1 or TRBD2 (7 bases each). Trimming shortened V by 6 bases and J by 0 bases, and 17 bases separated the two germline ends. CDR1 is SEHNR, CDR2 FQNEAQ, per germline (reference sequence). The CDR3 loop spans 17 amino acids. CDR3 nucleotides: TGTGCCAGCAGTTGGGGAGGGGGCCCCACGAACACCGGGGAGCTGTTTTTT. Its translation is CASSWGGGPTNTGELFF.

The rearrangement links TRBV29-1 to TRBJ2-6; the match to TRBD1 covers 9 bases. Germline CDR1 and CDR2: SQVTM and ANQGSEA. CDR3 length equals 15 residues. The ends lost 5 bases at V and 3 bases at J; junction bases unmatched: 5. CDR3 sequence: CSVSTGGGGANVLTF. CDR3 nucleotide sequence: TGCAGCGTTAGCACAGGGGGCGGTGGGGCCAACGTCCTGACTTTC.

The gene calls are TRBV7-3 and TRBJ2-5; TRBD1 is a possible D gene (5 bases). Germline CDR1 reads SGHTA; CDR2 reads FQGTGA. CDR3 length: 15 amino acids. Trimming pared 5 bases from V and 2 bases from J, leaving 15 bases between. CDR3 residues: CASSPTSGWQETQYF. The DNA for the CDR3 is TGTGCCAGCAGCCCCACGTCAGGGTGGCAAGAGACCCAGTACTTC.

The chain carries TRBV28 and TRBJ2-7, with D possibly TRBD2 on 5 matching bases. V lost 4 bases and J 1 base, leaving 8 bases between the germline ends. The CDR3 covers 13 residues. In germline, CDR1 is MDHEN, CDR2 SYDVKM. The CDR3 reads CASSYGVSYEQYF. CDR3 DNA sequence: TGTGCCAGCAGTTACGGGGTTTCCTACGAGCAGTACTTC.

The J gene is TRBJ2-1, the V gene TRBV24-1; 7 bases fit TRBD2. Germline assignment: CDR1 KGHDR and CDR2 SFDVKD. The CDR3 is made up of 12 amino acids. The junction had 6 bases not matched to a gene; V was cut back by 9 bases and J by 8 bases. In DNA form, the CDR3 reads TGTGCCACCGGGAGCGGGACGGATGAGCAGTTCTTC. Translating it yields CATGSGTDEQFF.

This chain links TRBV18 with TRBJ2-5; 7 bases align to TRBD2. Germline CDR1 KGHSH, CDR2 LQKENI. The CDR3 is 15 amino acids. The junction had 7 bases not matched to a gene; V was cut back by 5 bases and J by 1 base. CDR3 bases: TGTGCCAGCTCAATCCCGACTAGCCTCCAAGAGACCCAGTACTTC. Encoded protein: CASSIPTSLQETQYF.

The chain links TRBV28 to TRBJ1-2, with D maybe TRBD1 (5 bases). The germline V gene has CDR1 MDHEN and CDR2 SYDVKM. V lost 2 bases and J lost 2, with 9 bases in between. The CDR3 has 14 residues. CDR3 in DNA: TGTGCCAGCAGTTTACAGGGAGGAAACTATGGCTACACCTTC. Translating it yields CASSLQGGNYGYTF.